The present TCR beta chain was sequenced within a study of STAT5B mutations in CD4+ large granular lymphocyte leukemia. Sequencing was performed with immunoSEQ multiplex PCR; in TCRdb, only in-frame clones are kept and a portion is missing. Among 22,000 or so clones listed, around 76% were seen once. This clonotype was obtained from a human donor in good health. Material for sequencing was CD4+ T cells from blood buffy coats.

CDR3 bases: TGTGCCAGCAACCCAGGGGAGGTGGACACCGGGGAGCTGTTTTTT. It yields the protein CASNPGEVDTGELFF. This sequence joins TRBV9 and TRBJ2-2, with D perhaps TRBD1 or TRBD2 (6 bases each). The CDR3 is 15 residues long. Germline lookup yields CDR1 SGDLS and CDR2 YYNGEE. The V gene lost 6 bases and the J gene lost 3 bases, with 15 bases spanning the gap.